The 23 T cell receptor beta chains below were found in one sample sequenced in a study of blood T cell repertoires in COVID-19. This table comes from immunoSEQ multiplex PCR, and its TCRdb copy is limited to in-frame clones, with some not included. Seen here are roughly 400,000 clones, approximately 90% observed once, and the top ten hold about 9.4%. Sequenced material: PBMCs or T cells enriched from blood (not recorded which). The receptor source for this set is a woman aged 50 to 65 who had recovered from COVID-19.

The rearrangement links TRBV13 to TRBJ1-2; TRBD1 agrees at 10 bases. V shed 4 bases and J 5 bases; nucleotides not matched to a gene: 7. Per the germline V gene, CDR1 is PRHDT and CDR2 is FYEKMQ (reference sequence). The CDR3 contains 15 residues. CDR3 nucleotides: TGTGCCAGCAGCTGGACAGGGGGAGGGGTTTATGGCTACACCTTC. It translates to CASSWTGGGVYGYTF.

For this clone: This sample includes further DNA sequences coding for the same CDR3. The rearrangement joins TRBV7-2 to TRBJ1-6, with D tentatively TRBD1 (6 bases). V dropped 1 base and J dropped 9 bases, with 7 bases sitting between them. Germline V gene sequence: CDR1 SGHTA, CDR2 FQGNSA. CDR3 length: 13 amino acids. DNA for the CDR3: TGTGCCAGCAGCTTAGACAGGGTTTCACCCCTCCACTTT. Its protein product is CASSLDRVSPLHF.

The J gene is TRBJ2-5, the V gene TRBV7-2; TRBD2 aligns across 14 bases. From germline, CDR1 is SGHTA and CDR2 FQGNSA. The CDR3 consists of 16 residues. V shed 7 bases, J shed 4 bases, and the junction held 8 bases outside the gene matches. The CDR3, as DNA: TGTGCCAGCACCGGACTAGCGGGGGGCCTAGGAGAGACCCAGTACTTC. Translated, it gives CASTGLAGGLGETQYF.

The gene calls are TRBV2 and TRBJ2-3; D may be TRBD2 (5 bases). The CDR3 extends over 13 amino acids. Per germline, CDR1 SNHLY and CDR2 FYNNEI. The V end was cut by 7 bases, the J end by 0 bases, with 8 bases between. This chain's CDR3 is CASNSASTDTQYF. The CDR3 DNA reads TGTGCCAGCAATAGCGCGAGCACAGATACGCAGTATTTT.

This clone occurred once. This chain uses TRBV11-2 with TRBJ1-1, with TRBD1 identical over 8 bases. This CDR3 is 15 amino acids long. Germline-derived CDR1 and CDR2 are SGHAT and FQNNGV. V lost 6 bases, J lost 6 bases, and 12 bases stayed unmatched. CDR3 region: CASRSSRGHLPEAFF. CDR3 bases: TGTGCCAGCAGGTCTTCCAGGGGGCATTTACCTGAAGCTTTCTTT.

The rearrangement links TRBV2 to TRBJ2-2; 7 bases align to TRBD1. Germline CDR1 and CDR2: SNHLY and FYNNEI. The CDR3 runs to 15 residues. With 8 bases clipped from V and 4 bases from J, the junction kept 10 bases outside the gene matches. This CDR3 reads CASGARTGFTGELFF. CDR3 sequence (DNA): TGTGCCAGCGGGGCCCGGACAGGTTTCACCGGGGAGCTGTTTTTT.

V is TRBV29-1 and J is TRBJ2-7; D may be TRBD1 (5 bases). Germline CDR1 and CDR2: SQVTM and ANQGSEA. The CDR3 is made up of 15 amino acids. Trimming pared 4 bases from V and 4 bases from J, leaving 20 bases between. The CDR3: CSVVGATNKGYEQYF. CDR3 bases: TGCAGCGTTGTTGGGGCAACAAATAAAGGGTACGAGCAGTACTTC.

This chain connects TRBV18 to TRBJ1-5, with D possibly matching TRBD1 (6 bases). Trimming shortened V by 5 bases and J by 3 bases, and 14 bases separated the two germline ends. Looked up from germline, CDR1 is KGHSH and CDR2 is LQKENI. The CDR3 is 15 residues long. The CDR3 DNA sequence: TGTGCCAGCTCAGCGGGGGCCGGTAACAATCAGCCCCAGCATTTT. Translating gives CASSAGAGNNQPQHF.

This chain joins TRBV19 and TRBJ1-5; D perhaps matches TRBD1 (6 bases). The germline V gene encodes CDR1 LNHDA and CDR2 SQIVND (reference sequence). Trimming left V 7 bases short and J 1 base short, with 17 bases between. CDR3 size: 16 residues. The CDR3 is CASKGHLIESNQPQHF. CDR3 nucleotides: TGTGCCAGTAAGGGACACCTAATCGAAAGCAATCAGCCCCAGCATTTT.

J is TRBJ1-5 and V is TRBV2; the match to TRBD1 covers 7 bases. Losses at the gene ends were 4 bases for V and 3 bases for J; bases not matched to a gene: 6. Per germline, CDR1 SNHLY and CDR2 FYNNEI. The CDR3 spans 15 residues. CDR3 in amino acids: CASSGTGRTNQPQHF. The DNA of the CDR3 is TGTGCCAGCAGTGGGACAGGACGAACCAATCAGCCCCAGCATTTT.

This clone has a handful of counts. CDR3 protein: CASSSGTGRYSNQPQHF. In DNA form, the CDR3 reads TGTGCCAGCAGTTCCGGGACAGGGCGTTATAGCAATCAGCCCCAGCATTTT. The chain employs TRBV28 and TRBJ1-5; 9 bases line up with TRBD1. The CDR3 sequence is 17 residues long. J gave up 0 bases and V 4 bases, and 7 bases lay outside the gene matches. Germline lookup yields CDR1 MDHEN and CDR2 SYDVKM.

The chain combines TRBV10-3 with TRBJ1-1; D unclear. CDR1 is ENHRY and CDR2 is SYGVKD in the germline V gene. The CDR3 contains 13 residues. Trimming took 2 bases from V and 4 from J, leaving 8 bases between them. The CDR3 coding sequence is TGTGCCATCAGTGAGCCTCCTCGCACTGAAGCTTTCTTT. Its translation: CAISEPPRTEAFF.

The chain employs TRBV9 and TRBJ1-2; tentative D call: TRBD1 (5 bases). There are 14 residues in the CDR3. Deletions cut 2 bases from V and 4 bases from J, with 12 bases between. The V gene's germline CDR1 is SGDLS and CDR2 YYNGEE. CDR3 protein: CASSVSERGYGYTF. As DNA, the CDR3 is TGTGCCAGCAGCGTTTCCGAAAGGGGCTATGGCTACACCTTC.

This clone was recorded only once. The chain employs TRBV6-1 and TRBJ1-1, with D hard to call. This CDR3 spans 12 amino acids. V lost 1 base to trimming and J lost 7 bases, with 7 bases between them. Germline values: CDR1 MNHNS, CDR2 SASEGT. The CDR3 here is CASSEGSIEAFF. CDR3 nucleotide sequence: TGTGCCAGCAGTGAAGGGAGTATTGAAGCTTTCTTT.

The table lists this clone with a few counts. This chain uses TRBV7-3 with TRBJ1-1; D is ambiguous. Trimming cost V 5 bases and J 7 bases, with 11 bases left between them. The CDR3 extends over 12 amino acids. Per germline, CDR1 SGHTA and CDR2 FQGTGA. The CDR3 coding sequence is TGTGCCAGCAGCCCCGCCGGGTTTGAAGCTTTCTTT. As protein: CASSPAGFEAFF.

The V and J genes are TRBV28 and TRBJ2-1, with TRBD2 as a possible D gene (5 bases). V lost 7 bases and J 9 bases, leaving 7 bases between the germline ends. Germline loops: CDR1 MDHEN, CDR2 SYDVKM. This CDR3 spans 10 amino acids. DNA for the CDR3: TGTGCCAGCAAGGAGGTTGAGCAGTTCTTC. This translates into CASKEVEQFF.

V usage is TRBV7-9 and J usage is TRBJ1-3, with no clear D. The germline V gene encodes CDR1 SEHNR and CDR2 FQNEAQ (reference sequence). V shed 5 bases and J shed 0 bases, with 11 bases lying between them. The CDR3 covers 15 residues. The CDR3 region is CASSPVGSSGNTIYF. DNA of the CDR3: TGTGCCAGCAGCCCGGTGGGGAGCTCTGGAAACACCATATATTTT.

The V gene is TRBV29-1, the J gene TRBJ2-7; 11 bases align to TRBD1. Germline CDR1 reads SQVTM; CDR2 reads ANQGSEA. The CDR3 covers 11 residues. V shed 6 bases and J 10 bases; nucleotides not matched to a gene: 5. The DNA for the CDR3 is TGCAGCGTCGGACAGGGGGCTGAACAGTACTTC. As protein: CSVGQGAEQYF.

A note on this clone: One end of the junction fails to match germline, which may point to a read error. The chain joins TRBV7-8 to TRBJ2-5; 12 bases align to TRBD2. The CDR3 covers 14 residues. Looked up from germline, CDR1 is SGHVS and CDR2 is FQNEAQ. CDR3 loop: CASSLGRTSGGRDF. CDR3 nucleotide sequence: TGTGCCAGCAGCTTAGGTAGAACTAGCGGGGGGCGAGACTTC.

CDR3 sequence: CASSRRGTDTQYF. DNA of the CDR3: TGTGCCAGCTCCCGGCGGGGCACAGATACGCAGTATTTT. This sequence joins TRBV7-9 and TRBJ2-3; a possible D gene is TRBD2 (5 bases). V lost 8 bases, J lost 1 base, and 10 bases lay in between. CDR3 length equals 13 residues. In germline, CDR1 is SEHNR, CDR2 FQNEAQ (reference sequence).

The chain links TRBV18 to TRBJ1-3; tentative D call: TRBD1 (5 bases). The V end lost 10 bases, the J end lost 0 bases, and 13 bases lay between the germline ends. The CDR3 runs 14 residues. The V gene's germline CDR1 is KGHSH and CDR2 LQKENI. CDR3 nucleotide sequence: TGTGCCAATCGAGCCGGGGGCTCTGGAAACACCATATATTTT. The encoded protein is CANRAGGSGNTIYF.

The chain links TRBV13 to TRBJ1-1; 9 bases map to TRBD1. The CDR3 contains 16 residues. Germline V gives CDR1 PRHDT, CDR2 FYEKMQ (reference sequence). The V and J ends lost 4 bases and 4 bases, in that order; junction bases with no gene match: 10. The CDR3 reads CASSSINRGPSTEAFF. CDR3 DNA: TGTGCCAGCAGCTCCATTAACAGGGGGCCGAGCACTGAAGCTTTCTTT. Drawing the rest from reference TRBV13 and TRBJ1-1, the complete variable domain is AAGVIQSPRHLIKEKRETATLKCYPIPRHDTVYWYQQGPGQDPQFLISFYEKMQSDKGSIPDRFSAQQFSDYHSELNMSSLELGDSALYFCASSSINRGPSTEAFFGQGTRLTVV.

This chain links TRBV2 with TRBJ1-3; 8 positions agree with TRBD1. Germline V gene lookup returns CDR1 SNHLY and CDR2 FYNNEI. The CDR3 has 15 residues. V lost 6 bases to trimming and J lost 0 bases; unmatched junction nucleotides: 4. The CDR3 DNA reads as TGTGCCAGCAGGGGGACAGGTGTCTCTGGAAACACCATATATTTT. This sequence encodes CASRGTGVSGNTIYF.